Sequencing of this T cell receptor (beta chain) was carried out in a study of breast tumors, draining lymph nodes, adjacent tissues (dated by TCRdb to about 2016). Regarding the study in general: In breast cancer patients, the study compared the TCR beta repertoires of tumor, adjacent nontumor tissue and axillary lymph nodes. In human breast cancer, the study set out to evaluate how tumor, surrounding tissue and draining lymph node repertoires relate to one another and whether T cells may move between these sites. Points the paper makes about the study in general: The data were considered consistent with the idea that most tumor T cells come from the lymph node and then expand in tumor tissue. In luminal-like breast cancer, tumor and nontumor tissue repertoires resembled each other significantly more than in basal-like breast cancer. Rather than being directly demonstrated, the conclusion that tumor T cells originate in lymph nodes was presented as consistent with a hypothesis. Tumors showed preferential V and J gene usage, and their T-cell repertoire diversity fell below that of lymph nodes yet above that of nontumor tissue.

The table lists this clonotype with many counts. Its antigen is currently not known. The input lacks base qualities; no much larger clone sits a single base away. The CDR3 holds 15 amino acids from the cysteine to the phenylalanine. The sequence is cut down to CDR3 DNA, 45 bases in frame from base 1. Trimming accounts for 2 bases at V and 2 bases at J, while the number of junction bases matched to no gene is 3. Via the germline V gene, CDR1 is SGDLS and CDR2 YYNGEE. The reads were generated on an Illumina HiSeq 2000. TCR beta chain libraries were generated through multiplex PCR amplification. The amplified TCR beta chain products were analyzed by high-throughput sequencing. The public reads were reprocessed in TCRdb via fastp at Q25 and MiXCR, keeping in-frame beta chains. Each entry is one CDR3 protein sequence, shown with its most common DNA and genes. The sample table shows about 180,000 distinct CDR3 sequences, and 30% to 35% are seen once. Jointly, the top ten make up approximately 4.2% of the sample.

The lymph node samples were taken from the axillary draining lymph nodes of breast cancer patients. Rearrangement joined TRBV9 to TRBJ2-1; 8 central bases correspond to TRBD2. Sequencing was performed on axillary lymph node tissue. This TCR derives from a female donor with breast cancer. Some clones in this sample may be carry-over from other donors' samples. Read as DNA, the sequence is TGTGCCAGCAGCGTGGATAGCGGGACCTACAATGAGCAGTTCTTC. This gives the protein CASSVDSGTYNEQFF.